One sample yielded the 17 T cell receptor beta chains listed below, sequenced in a study of Graves' ophthalmopathy and Graves' hyperthyroidism. RNA transcripts were the source from which TCR beta CDR3 regions were amplified. The first round was an RT-PCR with HTBI primers, and the second round was a multiplex PCR. Via MiXCR, TCRdb re-called the multiplex PCR reads, giving one row per CDR3 protein. Altogether around 170,000 distinct CDR3 sequences are present, under 40% being singletons, with the ten largest covering under 6.5%. What was sequenced was peripheral blood. These receptors came from a woman in her thirties or forties with Graves' ophthalmopathy.

V and J are TRBV7-2 and TRBJ1-1; TRBD1 aligns across 9 bases. The CDR3 loop spans 15 amino acids. The germline CDR1 and CDR2 sequences are SGHTA and FQGNSA. The V and J ends lost 3 bases and 4 bases, in that order; junction bases with no gene match: 6. In DNA form, the CDR3 reads TGTGCCAGCAGCTTCGGGACAGGGTGGGCCACTGAAGCTTTCTTT. This sequence encodes CASSFGTGWATEAFF. Filled out from reference TRBV7-2 and TRBJ1-1, the complete variable domain reads GAGVSQSPSNKVTEKGKDVELRCDPISGHTALYWYRQSLGQGLEFLIYFQGNSAPDKSGLPSDRFSAERTGGSVSTLTIQRTQQEDSAVYLCASSFGTGWATEAFFGQGTRLTVV.

The V call is TRBV6-1, the J call TRBJ2-7; D perhaps matches TRBD2 (6 bases). CDR1 and CDR2 (germline): MNHNS, SASEGT. This CDR3 region has 15 residues. V lost 6 bases and J lost 5, with 20 bases in between. CDR3 protein: CASRLRRVTGDEQYF. The CDR3 DNA follows: TGTGCCAGCAGACTCCGGCGGGTCACGGGGGACGAGCAGTACTTC.

This clonotype was counted ten times or more. The chain recombines TRBV11-2 with TRBJ2-2; TRBD2 agrees at 7 bases. After removal of 3 bases from V and 3 bases from J, the junction contained 7 bases not matched to a gene. Germline values: CDR1 SGHAT, CDR2 FQNNGV. The CDR3 runs 16 residues. The CDR3 spells CASSLYRTSHTGELFF. Written as DNA, the CDR3 is TGTGCCAGCAGCTTGTACAGGACTAGTCACACCGGGGAGCTGTTTTTT.

This clonotype occurred many times. The chain is built from TRBV6-5 and TRBJ1-5, with D hard to call. The CDR3 extends over 13 amino acids. V was pared by 8 bases and J by 0 bases, with 8 bases between. The germline V gene encodes CDR1 MNHEY and CDR2 SVGAGI. CDR3 protein: CASEGDSNQPQHF. For the CDR3, the DNA is TGTGCCAGCGAGGGAGATAGCAATCAGCCCCAGCATTTT.

The chain links TRBV6-1 to TRBJ1-5, with a tentative D call TRBD1 (5 bases). Trimming shortened V by 5 bases and J by 1 base, and 9 bases separated the two germline ends. The CDR3 spans 14 residues. Germline CDR1 and CDR2: MNHNS and SASEGT. The CDR3 sequence is CASSRGGSNQPQHF. As DNA, the CDR3 is TGTGCCAGCAGTAGGGGTGGGAGCAATCAGCCCCAGCATTTT.

This clonotype turned up a few times. CDR3 nucleotides: TGTGCCAGCAGTTATTCGCTAGCGGGAGAAGTCTACGAGCGGCAGTACTTC. Translating gives CASSYSLAGEVYERQYF. The gene calls are TRBV6-2 or TRBV6-3 and TRBJ2-7; 10 bases fit TRBD2. The CDR3 runs 17 residues. The germline V gene encodes CDR1 MNHEY and CDR2 SVGEGT. Germline trimming cut 3 bases from V and 9 bases from J; bases unmatched to any gene: 17.

This clonotype appeared once. This sequence joins TRBV28 and TRBJ2-5; 7 bases are shared with TRBD2. V shed 5 bases, J shed 0 bases, and the junction held 9 bases outside the gene matches. This CDR3 has 16 amino acids. The germline gives CDR1 MDHEN, CDR2 SYDVKM. This CDR3 reads CASSRDAAGYQETQYF. The CDR3 DNA is TGTGCCAGCAGTCGCGATGCAGCGGGATACCAAGAGACCCAGTACTTC. Full variable domain (missing parts from reference TRBV28 and TRBJ2-5): DVKVTQSSRYLVKRTGEKVFLECVQDMDHENMFWYRQDPGLGLRLIYFSYDVKMKEKGDIPEGYSVSREKKERFSLILESASTNQTSMYLCASSRDAAGYQETQYFGPGTRLLVL.

The chain joins TRBV19 to TRBJ2-5, with D perhaps TRBD2 (6 bases). CDR3 length: 15 amino acids. V lost 1 base, J lost 4 bases, and 13 bases lay in between. The germline V gene encodes CDR1 LNHDA and CDR2 SQIVND (reference sequence). In DNA form, the CDR3 reads TGTGCCAGTAGTATAGTCCCGGAGGGCCGAGAGACCCAGTACTTC. Its protein product is CASSIVPEGRETQYF.

This clonotype was seen once. The chain has TRBV25-1 and TRBJ1-1; 7 bases are a match to TRBD1. Germline V CDR1 and CDR2: MGHDK, SYGVNS. The CDR3 contains 20 residues. V lost 5 bases and J lost 2; bases outside the gene matches: 23. CDR3: CASSHYGDSQHSSPNTEAFF. In DNA, the CDR3 is TGTGCCAGCAGTCACTATGGGGACAGCCAACACTCCTCGCCCAACACTGAAGCTTTCTTT.

This clonotype was seen at least ten times. The CDR3: CASSLLEGAVSYEQYF. In nucleotides, the CDR3 is TGTGCCAGCAGCCTCTTGGAGGGGGCCGTCTCCTACGAGCAGTACTTC. The J gene is TRBJ2-7, the V gene TRBV6-2 or TRBV6-3; maybe TRBD1 (7 bases). Trimming took 6 bases from V and 0 from J, leaving 18 bases between them. This CDR3 has 16 amino acids. Germline V CDR1 and CDR2: MNHEY, SVGEGT.

The rearrangement uses TRBV6-5 and TRBJ2-7, with TRBD2 matching 8 bases. The CDR3 sequence is 15 residues long. The germline V gene has CDR1 MNHEY and CDR2 SVGAGI. The V and J ends lost 0 bases and 5 bases, in that order; junction bases with no gene match: 6. The CDR3 DNA sequence: TGTGCCAGCAGTTACTCGAGCGGGAGCTGGGACGAGCAGTACTTC. This codes for CASSYSSGSWDEQYF.

The chain is built from TRBV12-3 or TRBV12-4 and TRBJ2-2; 9 bases line up with TRBD1. The CDR3 runs 15 residues. J gave up 3 bases and V 9 bases, and 8 bases lay outside the gene matches. The CDR3 is CASNGGQGHTGELFF. Written as DNA, the CDR3 is TGTGCCAGTAACGGGGGACAGGGTCACACCGGGGAGCTGTTTTTT.

The rearrangement joins TRBV2 to TRBJ1-2; D gene uncertain. Germline lookup yields CDR1 SNHLY and CDR2 FYNNEI. The CDR3 consists of 15 residues. Trimming cost V 6 bases and J 4 bases, with 18 bases left between them. The CDR3 DNA sequence: TGTGCCAGCAGGCAGGACTTTCATTCCCCCTATGGCTACACCTTC. Amino acids: CASRQDFHSPYGYTF.

This clonotype was seen many times. This rearrangement joins TRBV2 to TRBJ2-4; 7 bases match TRBD1. The CDR3 has 16 amino acids. V shed 9 bases, J shed 0 bases, and the junction held 11 bases outside the gene matches. Germline V gene sequence: CDR1 SNHLY, CDR2 FYNNEI. DNA of the CDR3: TGTGCCAGGCAACAGGGGCCCCATCTAGCCAAAAACATTCAGTACTTC. It translates to CARQQGPHLAKNIQYF.

This clonotype was counted ten times or more. The V gene is TRBV29-1, the J gene TRBJ1-1; D remains ambiguous. Germline V gene lookup returns CDR1 SQVTM and CDR2 ANQGSEA. The V gene lost 7 bases and the J gene lost 11 bases, with 8 bases spanning the gap. The CDR3 spans 8 residues. The CDR3 region is CSANEAFF. DNA of the CDR3: TGCAGCGCGAATGAGGCTTTCTTT.

This clonotype was seen at least ten times. The rearrangement joins TRBV7-2 to TRBJ1-5; maybe TRBD1 (6 bases). The CDR3 totals 14 residues. From germline, CDR1 is SGHTA and CDR2 FQGNSA. V dropped 3 bases and J dropped 3 bases, with 9 bases sitting between them. CDR3 sequence reads: CASSFGTFNQPQHF. The CDR3 coding sequence is TGTGCCAGCAGCTTCGGGACATTCAATCAGCCCCAGCATTTT.

This clonotype occurred many times. J is TRBJ2-7 and V is TRBV20-1; 7 positions agree with TRBD2. Germline assignment: CDR1 DFQATT and CDR2 SNEGSKA (reference sequence). The CDR3 runs to 15 residues. The V gene end was trimmed by 3 bases and the J gene end by 7 bases; junction bases not matched to a gene: 15. This chain's CDR3 is CSASQPAGRADEQYF. The CDR3, as DNA: TGCAGTGCTAGCCAACCAGCGGGAAGAGCGGATGAGCAGTACTTC.